These T cell receptor beta chains were read from a single sample in a study of blood T cell repertoires in COVID-19. TCRdb's copy holds only in-frame clones and misses some; the assay was immunoSEQ multiplex PCR. The sample holds over 40,000 clones; 75% to 85% are singletons and the top ten take over 15%. Material: peripheral blood. The receptor source for this set is a man aged 40-55 years with acute or convalescent COVID-19. Each CDR3 is given with its conserved first and last residue. D genes are given only for firm matches. A row's size may be missing; if present it is once, few, many or a size class.

once	TRBV3-1/TRBV3-2	TRBD1	TRBJ1-2	CASSQDQGGSYGYTF	TGTGCCAGCAGCCAAGATCAGGGGGGTTCGTATGGCTACACCTTC
-	TRBV2	-	TRBJ2-2	CASTGANTGELFF	TGTGCCAGCACAGGGGCGAACACCGGGGAGCTGTTTTTT
-	TRBV5-1	TRBD1	TRBJ2-2	CASGGQGAGELFF	TGCGCCAGCGGGGGACAGGGGGCCGGGGAGCTGTTTTTT
few	TRBV9	TRBD1	TRBJ1-1	CASSVVGTGATEAFF	TGTGCCAGCAGCGTAGTCGGGACAGGGGCCACTGAAGCTTTCTTT
-	TRBV11-3	-	TRBJ2-3	CASSTDSTTDTQYF	TGTGCCAGCAGTACCGACTCGACCACAGATACGCAGTATTTT
-	TRBV30	-	TRBJ1-3	CAWREGSGNTIYF	TGTGCCTGGAGGGAGGGGTCTGGAAACACCATATATTTT
-	TRBV2	-	TRBJ1-2	CASSGRVYGYTF	TGTGCCAGCAGCGGCAGGGTCTATGGCTACACCTTC
once	TRBV7-6	TRBD2	TRBJ2-7	CASSLSLPSGSYEQYF	TGTGCCAGCAGCTTATCTCTTCCTAGCGGCTCCTACGAGCAGTACTTC
once	TRBV30	TRBD2	TRBJ2-3	CAWSRDRGAWTSGSPPDTQYF	TGTGCCTGGAGCCGGGACAGGGGTGCTTGGACTAGCGGGAGTCCCCCAGATACGCAGTATTTT
-	TRBV4-2	-	TRBJ1-2	CASSQGQGAVDYTF	TGTGCCAGCAGCCAGGGGCAAGGGGCTGTGGACTACACCTTC
-	TRBV3-1/TRBV3-2	-	TRBJ2-5	CASSLMAEETQYF	TGTGCCAGCAGCCTAATGGCAGAAGAGACCCAGTACTTC
-	TRBV24-1	-	TRBJ2-4	CATSDSPRQGLGNIQYF	TGTGCCACCAGTGATTCGCCGAGGCAGGGGCTTGGAAACATTCAGTACTTC
-	TRBV7-9	TRBD2	TRBJ2-1	CASSLSSGMANEQFF	TGTGCCAGCAGCTTATCCAGCGGGATGGCAAATGAGCAGTTCTTC